The next 32 T cell receptor beta chains were all read from a single sample in a study of T cells in Graves' hyperthyroidism and ophthalmopathy (dated by TCRdb to about 2019). Library preparation employed multiplex PCR. Instrument on record: Illumina HiSeq 2000. The TCR beta CDR3 regions were amplified from RNA transcripts. A first-round RT-PCR of the TCR CDR3 used the HTBI primer set with the Qiagen OneStep RT-PCR kit. The public sequencing data were trimmed at Q25 with fastp and processed into clonotypes with MiXCR by TCRdb, which kept only in-frame beta chains. Each record represents a unique CDR3 protein, reported with the most common genes and DNA among its rows. Counted in this sample were hundreds of thousands of distinct CDR3 sequences; around 15% of them appeared once. About 13% of the sample goes to the ten largest clones. Material: blood. The receptor set was obtained from a man younger than 35 with Graves' ophthalmopathy.

This clonotype was observed many times. This rearrangement joins TRBV7-9 to TRBJ2-5; D not certain. CDR1 SEHNR and CDR2 FQNEAQ come from the germline V gene (reference sequence). CDR3 length: 14 amino acids. V was cut by 1 base and J by 1 base, with 7 bases left in between. In DNA, the CDR3 is TGTGCCAGCAGCTTAGGGATAATCCAAGAGACCCAGTACTTC. This translates into CASSLGIIQETQYF.

This clonotype was counted many times. The V and J genes are TRBV6-1 and TRBJ2-2, with 11 bases that match TRBD2. The CDR3 covers 15 residues. After removal of 5 bases from V and 4 bases from J, the junction contained 3 bases not matched to a gene. CDR1 MNHNS and CDR2 SASEGT come from the germline V gene. The CDR3 coding sequence is TGTGCCAGCAGTTACACTAGCGGGAGCACCGGGGAGCTGTTTTTT. This codes for CASSYTSGSTGELFF.

This clonotype was observed at least ten times. The chain couples TRBV16 to TRBJ2-5, with TRBD1 as a possible D gene (5 bases). Germline-derived CDR1 and CDR2 are KGHSY and FQNENV. The CDR3 runs 12 residues. V lost 5 bases, J lost 4 bases, and 8 bases lay in between. The CDR3, as DNA: TGTGCCAGCAGCGTAGACAGAGAGACCCAGTACTTC. Its translation is CASSVDRETQYF.

This clonotype was detected a few times. This chain links TRBV14 with TRBJ2-5; either TRBD1 or TRBD2 may supply D (5 bases each). This CDR3 spans 11 amino acids. The germline V and J ends were trimmed by 0 bases and 13 bases, with 9 bases remaining between them. Germline V CDR1 and CDR2: SGHDN, FVKESK. The CDR3 sequence: CASSQEGRGYF. The CDR3 DNA reads as TGTGCCAGCAGCCAAGAGGGACGGGGGTACTTC.

This clonotype was counted between two and nine times. The chain joins TRBV19 to TRBJ1-1; 10 bases fit TRBD1. This CDR3 contains 14 residues. Germline values: CDR1 LNHDA, CDR2 SQIVND (reference sequence). The V and J ends lost 3 bases and 7 bases, in that order; junction bases with no gene match: 5. CDR3 residues: CASSIWTGGGEAFF. The CDR3 DNA sequence: TGTGCCAGTAGTATCTGGACAGGGGGAGGTGAAGCTTTCTTT.

The CDR3 is CASSQYNEGTRGQYF. CDR3 sequence (DNA): TGTGCCAGCAGCCAATACAATGAAGGAACTCGGGGGCAGTACTTC. The chain is built from TRBV3-1 and TRBJ2-7, with TRBD2 as a possible D gene (5 bases). V lost 2 bases and J 9 bases, leaving 20 bases between the germline ends. The CDR3 has 15 residues. The germline V gene encodes CDR1 LGHDT and CDR2 YNNKEL (reference sequence).

Ten or more counts support this clonotype. The rearrangement uses TRBV20-1 and TRBJ2-7; 8 nucleotides match TRBD2. The CDR3 consists of 15 residues. The V gene end was trimmed by 0 bases and the J gene end by 5 bases; junction bases not matched to a gene: 9. Germline assignment: CDR1 DFQATT and CDR2 SNEGSKA (reference sequence). CDR3 sequence reads: CSARDTGRGWNEQYF. The CDR3 DNA reads TGCAGTGCTAGAGATACCGGGAGGGGTTGGAACGAGCAGTACTTC.

In its sample, this clonotype was seen many times. This chain connects TRBV18 to TRBJ2-1, with 9 bases identical to TRBD1. This CDR3 region has 16 residues. Germline lookup yields CDR1 KGHSH and CDR2 LQKENI. The V segment lost 0 bases and the J segment 9 bases; nucleotides outside the gene matches: 9. CDR3 region: CASSPPTQGAFLEQFF. CDR3 coding DNA: TGTGCCAGCTCACCACCGACACAGGGGGCCTTTCTTGAGCAGTTCTTC.

This clonotype was observed at least ten times. CDR3 nucleotides: TGTGCCAGCAGGCCTCAGGGGGGGAGCACAGATACGCAGTATTTT. This encodes CASRPQGGSTDTQYF. The rearrangement links TRBV6-1 to TRBJ2-3; D is perhaps TRBD1 or TRBD2 (7 bases each). Germline CDR1 and CDR2: MNHNS and SASEGT. The V gene lost 6 bases and the J gene lost 0 bases, with 13 bases spanning the gap. There are 15 residues in the CDR3.

There are a few counts of this clonotype. The CDR3 DNA sequence: TGTGCCGCTGACAGGACGAACACTGAAGCTTTCTTT. Translation gives CAADRTNTEAFF. The chain recombines TRBV30 with TRBJ1-1; a weak D match, TRBD1 (6 bases). The CDR3 sequence is 12 residues long. The V gene's germline CDR1 is GTSNPN and CDR2 SVGIG (reference sequence). V was clipped by 8 bases and J by 1 base, with 11 bases between them.

A few counts support this clonotype. The V call is TRBV4-2, the J call TRBJ2-2; 8 bases match TRBD2. Germline trimming cut 1 base from V and 7 bases from J; bases unmatched to any gene: 11. Germline CDR1 is LGHNA and CDR2 is YNFKEQ. CDR3 length equals 17 residues. In nucleotides, the CDR3 is TGTGCCAGCAGCCAAGCGTCGGTAGCGGGGTCTATCGGGGAGCTGTTTTTT. Its translation: CASSQASVAGSIGELFF.

This clonotype has just a few counts. V usage is TRBV5-1 and J usage is TRBJ1-2, with 7 bases matching TRBD1. This CDR3 is built from 14 residues. Germline loops: CDR1 SGHRS, CDR2 YFSETQ. Trimming cost V 1 base and J 6 bases; bases outside gene matches: 6. The CDR3 spells CASSLIVQGDGYTF. The CDR3 DNA reads as TGCGCCAGCAGCTTGATCGTGCAGGGGGATGGCTACACCTTC.

Turning to this clonotype: A read error is possible here, since a much larger clone lies one base away. The chain couples TRBV28 to TRBJ1-1; no firm D call. CDR1 and CDR2 from the germline V gene are MDHEN and SYDVKM. This CDR3 is built from 13 residues. CDR3 bases: TGTGCCAGCAGAACCGCTACAAACACTGAAGCTTCCTTT. Its protein is CASRTATNTEASF.

This clonotype was observed at least ten times. This chain links TRBV7-9 with TRBJ2-5; maybe TRBD1 (5 bases). Deletions cut 6 bases from V and 5 bases from J, with 19 bases between. CDR3 length: 15 residues. From germline, CDR1 is SEHNR and CDR2 FQNEAQ (reference sequence). This CDR3 is CASRGEGAAWETQYF. The CDR3 DNA is TGTGCCAGCAGGGGTGAAGGGGCAGCCTGGGAGACCCAGTACTTC.

The sample holds many counts of this clonotype. The CDR3 region is CATAISGPYEQYF. The CDR3 coding sequence is TGTGCCACAGCAATTAGCGGGCCTTACGAGCAGTACTTC. The rearrangement uses TRBV12-3 or TRBV12-4 and TRBJ2-7; 7 bases map to TRBD2. The CDR3 length is 13 residues. V lost 10 bases and J lost 4; bases outside the gene matches: 10.

This clonotype came up many times. The chain carries TRBV12-3 or TRBV12-4 and TRBJ1-1; no reliable D call. Trimming removed 5 bases from V and 1 base from J, with 14 bases in between. This CDR3 has 15 amino acids. The CDR3 DNA sequence: TGTGCCAGCAGTAGGATGGACGGTGAGAACACTGAAGCTTTCTTT. Encoded protein: CASSRMDGENTEAFF.

Many counts were recorded for this clonotype. V usage is TRBV5-6 and J usage is TRBJ2-3; D remains ambiguous. Germline CDR1 is SGHDT and CDR2 is YYEEEE. V lost 5 bases and J 0 bases, leaving 7 bases between the germline ends. The CDR3 sequence is 13 residues long. CDR3: CASRSGSTDTQYF. In DNA form, the CDR3 reads TGTGCCAGCAGGAGTGGCAGCACAGATACGCAGTATTTT. Variable domain in full (rest from reference TRBV5-6 and TRBJ2-3): DAGVTQSPTHLIKTRGQQVTLRCSPKSGHDTVSWYQQALGQGPQFIFQYYEEEERQRGNFPDRFSGHQFPNYSSELNVNALLLGDSALYLCASRSGSTDTQYFGPGTRLTVL.

This sequence joins TRBV19 and TRBJ2-5, with D perhaps matching TRBD2 (8 bases). Germline V gene data show CDR1 as LNHDA and CDR2 as SQIVND (reference sequence). The CDR3 covers 16 residues. The germline V and J ends were trimmed by 9 bases and 3 bases, with 23 bases remaining between them. The CDR3 loop is CASGQGGTSGKETQYF. In DNA form, the CDR3 reads TGTGCCAGCGGGCAGGGGGGAACTAGCGGTAAAGAGACCCAGTACTTC.

This clonotype was picked up many times. CDR3 nucleotide sequence: TGTGCCAGCAGGGCAGGGAACAATCAGCCCCAGCATTTT. Translated, it gives CASRAGNNQPQHF. This chain links TRBV2 with TRBJ1-5; the D gene is possibly TRBD1 (5 bases). Germline CDR1 SNHLY, CDR2 FYNNEI. V gave up 6 bases and J gave up 3 bases, with 9 bases separating them. This CDR3 is built from 13 residues.

This clonotype was recorded a few times. The rearrangement uses TRBV3-1 and TRBJ2-3; 12 nucleotides line up with TRBD2. The CDR3 consists of 16 residues. Trimming removed 0 bases from V and 5 bases from J; junction bases left unmatched: 3. The germline V gene has CDR1 LGHDT and CDR2 YNNKEL (reference sequence). In nucleotides, the CDR3 is TGTGCCAGCAGCCAAGAACTAGCGGGAGGAGTAGATACGCAGTATTTT. Amino acid sequence: CASSQELAGGVDTQYF.

This clonotype came up many times. The rearrangement links TRBV3-1 to TRBJ2-7; the D gene is possibly TRBD1 (5 bases). Germline V lookup: CDR1 LGHDT, CDR2 YNNKEL (reference sequence). The CDR3 has 14 amino acids. V gave up 4 bases and J gave up 6 bases, with 16 bases separating them. CDR3 coding DNA: TGTGCCAGCAGCCTTCGAAGACAGTTCGGCGAGCAGTACTTC. This gives the protein CASSLRRQFGEQYF.

This clonotype was counted ten times or more. The chain uses TRBV6-1 and TRBJ1-5, with no clear D. The CDR3 contains 16 residues. CDR1 MNHNS and CDR2 SASEGT come from the germline V gene. Trimming shortened V by 6 bases and J by 0 bases, and 15 bases separated the two germline ends. The CDR3 region has the DNA TGTGCCAGCAGCCCATTGGGAGTTTATAGCAATCAGCCCCAGCATTTT. Protein: CASSPLGVYSNQPQHF.

This clonotype was observed at least ten times. The CDR3 sequence is CASSLFAGGNTDTQYF. As DNA, the CDR3 is TGTGCCAGCAGCTTATTTGCGGGAGGAAACACAGATACGCAGTATTTT. The chain carries TRBV7-3 and TRBJ2-3, with 8 bases fitting TRBD2. Germline lookup yields CDR1 SGHTA and CDR2 FQGTGA. Trimming at V came to 2 bases and at J to 2 bases, leaving 6 bases not matched to a gene. CDR3 length: 16 residues.

The sample holds many counts of this clonotype. The rearrangement links TRBV10-2 to TRBJ2-1; D is possibly TRBD2 (6 bases). Trimming pared 8 bases from V and 2 bases from J, leaving 13 bases between. Germline loops: CDR1 WSHSY, CDR2 SAAADI. The CDR3 runs to 14 residues. CDR3 nucleotides: TGCGCCAGCGGGACTTCCCATGCCTACAATGAGCAGTTCTTC. Protein: CASGTSHAYNEQFF.

There are many counts of this clonotype. CDR3 sequence reads: CASSRTPDYGYTF. CDR3 bases: TGTGCCAGCAGCCGGACTCCCGACTATGGCTACACCTTC. V and J are TRBV7-2 and TRBJ1-2; D is uncertain. V was cut by 5 bases and J by 3 bases, with 10 bases left in between. Per the germline V gene, CDR1 is SGHTA and CDR2 is FQGNSA. The CDR3 runs 13 residues.

This clonotype was seen many times. The chain combines TRBV3-1 with TRBJ2-5; 10 bases match TRBD1. Germline loops: CDR1 LGHDT, CDR2 YNNKEL (reference sequence). The CDR3 extends over 14 amino acids. The V and J ends lost 1 base and 12 bases, in that order; junction bases with no gene match: 8. The CDR3 DNA reads TGTGCCAGCAGCCAAGGGGGATCCGGGACAGGGGAGTACTTC. It codes for CASSQGGSGTGEYF.

This clonotype was picked up a small number of times. One junction end does not reproduce the germline sequence, and a read error may be involved. The chain links TRBV7-2 to TRBJ2-1; D is unresolved. Germline CDR1 and CDR2: SGHTA and FQGNSA. The CDR3 extends over 16 amino acids. CDR3 amino acids: CTSGLAPAGSYNEQFF. Here the CDR3 DNA reads TGTACCAGCGGCTTAGCACCCGCAGGCTCCTACAATGAGCAGTTCTTC.

At least ten counts were recorded for this clonotype. This chain connects TRBV6-1 to TRBJ1-1, with 8 bases lining up with TRBD1. Losses at the gene ends were 9 bases for V and 4 bases for J; bases not matched to a gene: 13. The CDR3 spans 15 residues. Germline lookup yields CDR1 MNHNS and CDR2 SASEGT. CDR3 in amino acids: CASFQGASAVTEAFF. For the CDR3, the DNA is TGTGCCAGTTTCCAGGGGGCCTCGGCAGTCACTGAAGCTTTCTTT.

Note on this clonotype: This sequence may be a read error, since a much larger clone differs from it by one base. The V and J genes are TRBV10-2 and TRBJ2-3, with D hard to call. The CDR3 is 15 amino acids. Germline CDR1 reads WSHSY; CDR2 reads SAAADI. CDR3 coding DNA: TGCGCCAGCAGTGAGGGCGCGGTCAGCACAAATACGCAGTATTTT. Protein: CASSEGAVSTNTQYF.

This rearrangement joins TRBV10-3 to TRBJ2-5, with D tentatively TRBD2 (6 bases). The germline gives CDR1 ENHRY, CDR2 SYGVKD. V dropped 3 bases and J dropped 5 bases, with 13 bases sitting between them. The CDR3 length is 14 residues. The CDR3 nucleotides read TGTGCCATCAGTGAAGTCGGGGGTGGGGAGACCCAGTACTTC. Its translation is CAISEVGGGETQYF.

This clonotype appeared many times. The chain recombines TRBV4-2 with TRBJ2-5; 14 bases match TRBD2. Germline V CDR1 and CDR2: LGHNA, YNFKEQ. CDR3 length equals 17 residues. Trimming removed 0 bases from V and 7 bases from J; junction bases left unmatched: 7. The CDR3 DNA is TGTGCCAGCAGCCAAGATACGGGACTAGCGGGGGTGGGGACCCAGTACTTC. This translates into CASSQDTGLAGVGTQYF.

This clonotype appeared many times. The chain employs TRBV29-1 and TRBJ1-2, with 8 bases matching TRBD1. Germline CDR1 SQVTM, CDR2 ANQGSEA. The CDR3 contains 12 residues. Unmatched junction bases numbered 6, after V lost 5 bases and J lost 7 bases. CDR3: CSVQDREFGYTF. CDR3 bases: TGCAGCGTTCAGGACAGGGAGTTTGGCTACACCTTC.